This entry features one T cell receptor (beta chain) sequence. V was cut by 0 bases and J by 4 bases, with 13 bases left in between. Germline V gene data show CDR1 as GTSNPN and CDR2 as SVGIG (reference sequence). The CDR3 totals 15 residues. Random hexamers were used to reverse transcribe the RNA input (about 0.45 to 1 ug). The authors amplified TCR beta CDR3 across 54 Vbeta and 13 Jbeta using immunoSEQ multiplex PCR. TCRdb independently ran MiXCR on the immunoSEQ multiplex PCR reads; one entry per CDR3 protein. The data show approximately 190,000 distinct CDR3 sequences, under 97% seen once. The sample originates from a study of CD8 T cells in Susac syndrome. Looking at the study overall: Among the sequenced Susac syndrome patients, more than five had active disease while eight were in remission.

Susac syndrome patients met recently defined diagnostic criteria for definite or probable disease. Sequenced material: CD4+ T cells from PBMCs. This TCR derives from a human donor with Susac syndrome. The chain joins TRBV30 to TRBJ1-5; D call uncertain. DNA of the CDR3: TGTGCCTGGAGTGTACCGGCGGCCATAAATCAGCCCCAGCATTTT. Its protein product is CAWSVPAAINQPQHF. Complete variable domain (other parts from reference TRBV30 and TRBJ1-5): SQTIHQWPATLVQPVGSPLSLECTVEGTSNPNLYWYRQAAGRGLQLLFYSVGIGQISSEVPQNLSASRPQDRQFILSSKKLLLSDSGFYLCAWSVPAAINQPQHFGDGTRLSIL.